The present TCR beta chain was sequenced within a study of identical twins. Each CDR3 protein is one row after TCRdb ran MiXCR on the 5' RACE reads. The sample contains some 240,000 distinct CDR3 sequences, about 8.3% of which appear only once. Turning to this clonotype: At one end, the junction sequence differs from germline, possibly due to a read error.

The CDR3 loop spans 11 amino acids. CDR1 is MNHNY, CDR2 SVGAGI, per germline (reference sequence). This sample also appeared in a second study, on yellow fever vaccine responses in identical twins.

The receptor comes from a woman under 30 in good health. The sequenced sample consisted of CD8+ T cells sorted from blood. The V and J genes are TRBV6-6 and TRBJ2-5, with D tentatively TRBD1 or TRBD2 (5 bases each). For the CDR3, the DNA is TGTGCCAGCAGGCTCGGGGCCAATCAGGACTTC. Its protein product is CASRLGANQDF.